This T cell receptor (beta chain) was captured in a study of technical replicates of blood from several donors. The CDR3 spans 13 residues. Germline-derived CDR1 and CDR2 are SGHTA and FQGNSA. V lost 4 bases and J lost 2; bases outside the gene matches: 2. This clone was detected only once. The assay was immunoSEQ multiplex PCR, and TCRdb's table has in-frame clones only and misses some. Here the sample spans just over 60,000 clones, around 87% being singletons. This TCR derives from a human donor in good health. Some clones in this sample may be carry-over from other donors' samples. The source material was PBMCs. This chain connects TRBV7-2 to TRBJ2-7, with TRBD2 matching over 7 bases. The CDR3 nucleotides are TGTGCCAGCAGCTGGGGGGGAACCTACGAGCAGTACTTC. Protein product: CASSWGGTYEQYF.